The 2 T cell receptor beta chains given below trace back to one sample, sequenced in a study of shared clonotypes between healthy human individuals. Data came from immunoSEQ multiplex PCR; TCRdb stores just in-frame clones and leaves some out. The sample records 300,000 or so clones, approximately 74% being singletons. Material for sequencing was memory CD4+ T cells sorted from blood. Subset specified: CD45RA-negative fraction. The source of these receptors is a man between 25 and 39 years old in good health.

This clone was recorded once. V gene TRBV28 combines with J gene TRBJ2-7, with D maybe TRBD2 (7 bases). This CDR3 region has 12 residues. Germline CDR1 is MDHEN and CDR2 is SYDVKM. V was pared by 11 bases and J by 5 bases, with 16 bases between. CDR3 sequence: CAGGGGGNEQYF. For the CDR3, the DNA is TGTGCCGGAGGGGGGGGAGGAAACGAGCAGTACTTC.

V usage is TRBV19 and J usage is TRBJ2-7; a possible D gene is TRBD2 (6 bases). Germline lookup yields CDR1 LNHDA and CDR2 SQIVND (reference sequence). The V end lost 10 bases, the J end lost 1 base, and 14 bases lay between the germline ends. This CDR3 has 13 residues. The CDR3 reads CATQGLRSYEQYF. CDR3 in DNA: TGTGCCACCCAGGGACTGAGATCCTACGAGCAGTACTTC. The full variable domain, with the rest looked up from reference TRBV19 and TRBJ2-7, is DGGITQSPKYLFRKEGQNVTLSCEQNLNHDAMYWYRQDPGQGLRLIYYSQIVNDFQKGDIAEGYSVSREKKESFPLTVTSAQKNPTAFYLCATQGLRSYEQYFGPGTRLTVT.